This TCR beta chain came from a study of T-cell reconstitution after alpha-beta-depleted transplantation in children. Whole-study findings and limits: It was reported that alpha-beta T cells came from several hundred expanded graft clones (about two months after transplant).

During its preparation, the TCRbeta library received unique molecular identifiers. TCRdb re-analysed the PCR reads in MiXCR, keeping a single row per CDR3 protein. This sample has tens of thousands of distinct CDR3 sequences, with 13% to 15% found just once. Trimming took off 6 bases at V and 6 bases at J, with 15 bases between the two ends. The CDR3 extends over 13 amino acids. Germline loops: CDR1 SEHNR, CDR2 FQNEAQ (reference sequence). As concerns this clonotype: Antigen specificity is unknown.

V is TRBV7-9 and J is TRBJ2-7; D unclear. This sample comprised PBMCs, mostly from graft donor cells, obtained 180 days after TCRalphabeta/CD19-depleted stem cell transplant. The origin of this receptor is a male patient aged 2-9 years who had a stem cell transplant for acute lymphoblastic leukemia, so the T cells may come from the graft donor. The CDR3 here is CASRPQVGSEQYF. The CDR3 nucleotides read TGTGCCAGCAGGCCCCAAGTCGGTAGCGAGCAGTACTTC. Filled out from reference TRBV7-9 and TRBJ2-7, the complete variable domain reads DTGVSQNPRHKITKRGQNVTFRCDPISEHNRLYWYRQTLGQGPEFLTYFQNEAQLEKSRLLSDRFSAERPKGSFSTLEIQRTEQGDSAMYLCASRPQVGSEQYFGPGTRLTVT.